The 18 T cell receptor beta chains listed next were all sequenced from one sample in a study of blood T cells in healthy people across ages. Next came a second PCR, run for about 7 to 12 cycles, which used a sample-barcoded 5' primer along with a J-beta primer mix. TCRdb re-derived calls from the 5' RACE reads in MiXCR, one entry per CDR3 protein. The data contain 800,000 or so distinct CDR3 sequences, less than 80% of them singletons. Sequenced material: blood. The receptors shown here come from a man aged 25 to 45 in good health.

V gene TRBV24-1 combines with J gene TRBJ2-3, with no clear D. The CDR3 has 13 amino acids. Trimming left V 7 bases short and J 3 bases short, with 10 bases between. Germline-derived CDR1 and CDR2 are KGHDR and SFDVKD. CDR3 DNA sequence: TGTGCCACCAGCAAACTTGAGACAGATACGCAGTATTTT. Encoded protein: CATSKLETDTQYF.

This clonotype was detected only once. V usage is TRBV29-1 and J usage is TRBJ2-7, with 8 positions matching TRBD1. From germline, CDR1 is SQVTM and CDR2 ANQGSEA. The CDR3 contains 14 residues. The trim removed 4 bases at V and 6 bases at J, leaving 11 bases unmatched. CDR3 coding DNA: TGCAGCGTTGCAATAGGACAGGGAAGGAGCGAGCAGTACTTC. It yields the protein CSVAIGQGRSEQYF.

This clonotype was counted only a few times. The chain links TRBV11-2 to TRBJ2-3, with D unclear. The CDR3 has 14 residues. V lost 1 base and J lost 2, with 7 bases in between. In germline, CDR1 is SGHAT, CDR2 FQNNGV. This CDR3 reads CASSLVSLTDTQYF. The DNA for the CDR3 is TGTGCCAGCAGCTTAGTGTCGCTCACAGATACGCAGTATTTT.

This clonotype was observed a handful of times. The chain carries TRBV4-2 and TRBJ2-5; D assignment may be TRBD1 or TRBD2 (5 bases each). Germline V gives CDR1 LGHNA, CDR2 YNFKEQ. The V end was cut by 4 bases, the J end by 4 bases, with 16 bases between. The CDR3 loop spans 15 amino acids. In DNA form, the CDR3 reads TGTGCCAGCAGCCCCTACGGGACGGGCCGAGAGACCCAGTACTTC. Amino acid sequence: CASSPYGTGRETQYF.

This clonotype has only a few counts. The chain couples TRBV7-9 to TRBJ2-6; D perhaps matches TRBD2 (6 bases). The CDR3 spans 18 residues. Germline V gene lookup returns CDR1 SEHNR and CDR2 FQNEAQ (reference sequence). The V end lost 8 bases, the J end lost 0 bases, and 20 bases lay between the germline ends. In nucleotides, the CDR3 is TGTGCCAGCCAAAACCGGGACTTCTTCAGCTCTGGGGCCAACGTCCTGACTTTC. Protein: CASQNRDFFSSGANVLTF.

This chain uses TRBV7-2 with TRBJ2-5; 8 nucleotides agree with TRBD1. The ends lost 5 bases at V and 1 base at J; junction bases unmatched: 6. This CDR3 region has 15 residues. The V gene's germline CDR1 is SGHTA and CDR2 FQGNSA. The CDR3 protein is CASSRPRGRQETQYF. In DNA form, the CDR3 reads TGTGCCAGCAGCCGACCCAGGGGGCGCCAAGAGACCCAGTACTTC.

The chain recombines TRBV6-5 with TRBJ1-5, with D possibly TRBD1 on 5 matching bases. Trimming pared 4 bases from V and 1 base from J, leaving 11 bases between. The germline gives CDR1 MNHEY, CDR2 SVGAGI. CDR3 length: 15 residues. The CDR3 protein is CASSWARGSNQPQHF. CDR3 bases: TGTGCCAGCAGTTGGGCCCGGGGGAGCAATCAGCCCCAGCATTTT.

This clonotype was seen at least ten times. V gene TRBV12-3 or TRBV12-4 combines with J gene TRBJ2-7, with 7 bases lining up with TRBD1. This CDR3 spans 13 amino acids. With 5 bases clipped from V and 2 bases from J, the junction kept 3 bases outside the gene matches. In nucleotides, the CDR3 is TGTGCCAGCAGTCAAGGACAGGCCTACGAGCAGTACTTC. Protein sequence: CASSQGQAYEQYF.

The count of this clonotype is one. V and J are TRBV24-1 and TRBJ2-5, with TRBD2 as a possible D gene (6 bases). The CDR3 is 13 amino acids. Germline values: CDR1 KGHDR, CDR2 SFDVKD. V dropped 7 bases and J dropped 4 bases, with 12 bases sitting between them. CDR3 loop: CATSVSGRETQYF. CDR3 coding DNA: TGTGCCACCAGCGTTTCCGGGAGAGAGACCCAGTACTTC.

The J gene is TRBJ2-7, the V gene TRBV6-6; D may be TRBD1 (6 bases). The DNA matches TRBJ2-1 better at its end, which makes the J call doubtful. This CDR3 is 13 amino acids long. Germline assignment: CDR1 MNHNY and CDR2 SVGAGI (reference sequence). The CDR3 DNA follows: TGTGCCAGCAGTCCCCCAGGGGTGGATGAGCAGTTCTTC. The encoded protein is CASSPPGVDEQFF.

In its sample, this clonotype was seen a few times. The chain links TRBV5-1 to TRBJ1-2, with D possibly TRBD1 on 6 matching bases. In germline, CDR1 is SGHRS, CDR2 YFSETQ. Trimming cost V 4 bases and J 2 bases, with 9 bases left between them. The CDR3 covers 13 residues. CDR3 nucleotides: TGCGCCAGCAGCAAAGACAGGAACTATGGCTACACCTTC. Protein product: CASSKDRNYGYTF.

This chain links TRBV3-1 with TRBJ1-6; D possibly corresponds to TRBD1 (6 bases). Deletions cut 5 bases from V and 6 bases from J, with 14 bases between. The CDR3 has 15 residues. Germline V CDR1 and CDR2: LGHDT, YNNKEL (reference sequence). The CDR3 here is CASSATGLSNSPLHF. The CDR3 DNA is TGTGCCAGCAGCGCAACAGGGCTGAGTAATTCACCCCTCCACTTT.

The V gene is TRBV30, the J gene TRBJ2-5; no definite D call. The J call may not be correct, given that the DNA end is closer to TRBJ2-7. CDR3 length: 11 residues. Germline V gene sequence: CDR1 GTSNPN, CDR2 SVGIG (reference sequence). In DNA, the CDR3 is TGTGCCTGGGGCCAGGCCTACGAGCAGTACTTC. The encoded protein is CAWGQAYEQYF.

This clonotype was found a few times. The chain couples TRBV7-2 to TRBJ2-3, with D hard to call. Germline V gives CDR1 SGHTA, CDR2 FQGNSA. The CDR3 spans 16 residues. The V gene lost 3 bases and the J gene lost 1 base, with 14 bases spanning the gap. CDR3 coding DNA: TGTGCCAGCAGCTTGGGTGGCCCACCCCGCACAGATACGCAGTATTTT. Translation: CASSLGGPPRTDTQYF.

This chain links TRBV9 with TRBJ2-3; the match to TRBD2 covers 11 bases. The germline gives CDR1 SGDLS, CDR2 YYNGEE. Trimming took 5 bases from V and 7 from J; bases not matched to a gene: 9. The CDR3 runs 15 residues. In nucleotides, the CDR3 is TGTGCCAGCAGTGGGACTAGCGGACCTGTGAATACGCAGTATTTT. This translates into CASSGTSGPVNTQYF.

This sequence joins TRBV6-2 or TRBV6-3 and TRBJ1-5; TRBD1 is a possible D gene (5 bases). V shed 6 bases and J shed 0 bases, with 18 bases lying between them. CDR3 size: 17 residues. Germline assignment: CDR1 MNHEY and CDR2 SVGEGT. This CDR3 is CASRTIQGASSNQPQHF. The DNA of the CDR3 is TGTGCCAGCAGAACGATACAAGGGGCCAGTAGCAATCAGCCCCAGCATTTT.

The chain is built from TRBV20-1 and TRBJ2-5; the match to TRBD2 covers 11 bases. CDR3 length equals 14 residues. J lost 1 base, V lost 6 bases, and 4 bases had no gene match. From germline, CDR1 is DFQATT and CDR2 SNEGSKA (reference sequence). Written as DNA, the CDR3 is TGCAGTGCCGGGACTAGCGGATTCCAAGAGACCCAGTACTTC. Translating it yields CSAGTSGFQETQYF.

J is TRBJ1-1 and V is TRBV5-6; TRBD1 matches at 11 bases. Germline V gene sequence: CDR1 SGHDT, CDR2 YYEEEE. The V segment lost 3 bases and the J segment 4 bases; nucleotides outside the gene matches: 5. The CDR3 is made up of 15 amino acids. In nucleotides, the CDR3 is TGTGCCAGCAGCTCCTACGGGACAGGGGGCACTGAAGCTTTCTTT. Protein: CASSSYGTGGTEAFF.